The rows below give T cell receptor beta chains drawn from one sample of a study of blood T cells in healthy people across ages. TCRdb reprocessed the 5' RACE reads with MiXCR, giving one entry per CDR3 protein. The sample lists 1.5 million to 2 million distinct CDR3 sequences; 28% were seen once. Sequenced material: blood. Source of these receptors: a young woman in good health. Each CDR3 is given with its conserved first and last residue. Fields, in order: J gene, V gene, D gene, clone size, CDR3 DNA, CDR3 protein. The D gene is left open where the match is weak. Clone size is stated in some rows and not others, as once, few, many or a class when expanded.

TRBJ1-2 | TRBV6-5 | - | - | TGTGCCAGCAGTACCGGTGGGGGGGCGATCGGCTACACCTTC | CASSTGGGAIGYTF
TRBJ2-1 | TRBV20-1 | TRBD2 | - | TGCAGTGCCCCTGGGGGACTAGCGGGAGGGCAGGTTAAGGATAAGCAGTTCTTC | CSAPGGLAGGQVKDKQFF
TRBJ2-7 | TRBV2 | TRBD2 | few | TGTGCCAGCATGGAGCGGGAGGGGAATGAGCAGTACTTC | CASMEREGNEQYF
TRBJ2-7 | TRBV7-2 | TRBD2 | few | TGTGCCGTCCGCCCTGCCCCAGCGGGAGTCCCCGAGCAGTACTTC | CAVRPAPAGVPEQYF
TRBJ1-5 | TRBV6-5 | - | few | TGTGCCAGCAGTTACTCTGGCCCAGACGGGTCGCCCCAGCATTTT | CASSYSGPDGSPQHF
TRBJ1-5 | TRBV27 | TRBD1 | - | TGTGCCAGCAGCGACAACAGGGGAGGAGTTCAGCCCCAGCATTTT | CASSDNRGGVQPQHF
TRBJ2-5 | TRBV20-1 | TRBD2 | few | TGCAGTGCTAGAGATAGCCGGGAGGAGTGGGAGACCCAGTACTTC | CSARDSREEWETQYF
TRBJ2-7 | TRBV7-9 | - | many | TGTGCCAGCAGCTCGGACGGTGGCGAGCAGTACTTC | CASSSDGGEQYF
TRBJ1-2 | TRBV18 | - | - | TGTGCCAGCTCACCCCCTATTAAGTCTGGGGGCTACACCTTC | CASSPPIKSGGYTF
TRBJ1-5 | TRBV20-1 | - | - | TGCAGTGCTAGAGATGGGTCTAGCAATCAGCCCCAGCATTTT | CSARDGSSNQPQHF
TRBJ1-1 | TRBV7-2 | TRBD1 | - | TGTGCCAGCAGATACACCAAGGGACAGCTGAACACTGAAGCTTTCTTT | CASRYTKGQLNTEAFF
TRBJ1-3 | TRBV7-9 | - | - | TGTGCCAGCAGATCCGAGCCTCCGTCTTCGACCATATATTTT | CASRSEPPSSTIYF
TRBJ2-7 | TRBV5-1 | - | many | TGCGCCAGCAGGAACGATTTTTCCTACGAGCAGTACTTC | CASRNDFSYEQYF
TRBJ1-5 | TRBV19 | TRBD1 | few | TGTGCCAGTACCCAGACAGGGCAGCACCAGCCCCAGCATTTT | CASTQTGQHQPQHF
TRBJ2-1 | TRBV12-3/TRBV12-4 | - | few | TGTGCCAGCAGAGCCGACAGGCTGAGCTCCTACAATGAGCAGTTCTTC | CASRADRLSSYNEQFF
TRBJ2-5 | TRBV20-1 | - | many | TGCAGTGCTAGCCCTTTTTCTGGGGGCCAAGAGACCCAGTACTTC | CSASPFSGGQETQYF
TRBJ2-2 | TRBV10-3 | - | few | TGTGCCATCAGTGAGTCGGGGATCGTGAACACCGGGGAGCTGTTTTTT | CAISESGIVNTGELFF
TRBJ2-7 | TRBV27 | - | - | TGTGCCAGCAGTTACCAGAACATAGTGGGAAGAGCCCACGAGCAGTACTTC | CASSYQNIVGRAHEQYF
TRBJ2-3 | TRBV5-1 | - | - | TGCGCCGGCAGCTCTAGCGGCACAGATACGCAGTATTTT | CAGSSSGTDTQYF
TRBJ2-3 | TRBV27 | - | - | TGTGCCGGGCTAGGAGGGGCGGGCTACACAGATACGCAGTATTTT | CAGLGGAGYTDTQYF
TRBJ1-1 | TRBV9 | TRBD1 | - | TGTGCCAGCAGCGTAGAGGGATCACAGGGGACTGAAGCTTTCTTT | CASSVEGSQGTEAFF
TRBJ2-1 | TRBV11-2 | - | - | TGTGCCAGCAGCTTAGTAGGGCCCGGGGATGAGCAGTTCTTC | CASSLVGPGDEQFF
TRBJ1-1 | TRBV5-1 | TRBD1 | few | TGCGCCAGCAGCTTCGCCGTAAGGGACAGGATGAACACTGAAGCTTTCTTT | CASSFAVRDRMNTEAFF
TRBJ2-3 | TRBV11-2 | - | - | TGTGCCAGCAGGGAAAACCGGGACTTTACGCAGTATTTT | CASRENRDFTQYF
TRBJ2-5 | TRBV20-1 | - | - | TGCAGTGCTAGCCGGGGGAACCAAGAGACCCAGTACTTC | CSASRGNQETQYF
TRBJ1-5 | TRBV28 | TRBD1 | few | TGTGCCAGCAGTCCCCTCACAGGGGCGGATCAGCCCCAGCATTTT | CASSPLTGADQPQHF
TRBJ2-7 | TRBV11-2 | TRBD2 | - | TGTGCCAGCGTCTCCTCGGGGTGGGAGGGCCAAAACTACGAGCAGTACTTC | CASVSSGWEGQNYEQYF
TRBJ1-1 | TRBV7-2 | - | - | TGTGCCAGCAGCCCGAGTTTCGGCGACACTGAAGCTTTCTTT | CASSPSFGDTEAFF
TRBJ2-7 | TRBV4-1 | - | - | TGCGCCAGCAGCCAAGCAGAAGGGGGATCCTACGAGCAGTACTTC | CASSQAEGGSYEQYF
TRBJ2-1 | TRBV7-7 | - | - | TGTGCCAGCAGCCGAACAGGGAGAAGTGAGCAGTTCTTC | CASSRTGRSEQFF
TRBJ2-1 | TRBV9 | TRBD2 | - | TGTGCCAGCAGCGAACCACTAGCGGGAGTTGGTACTGAGCAGTTCTTC | CASSEPLAGVGTEQFF
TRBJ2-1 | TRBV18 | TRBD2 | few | TGTGCCAGCTCACAGGGAAGGGAGGGCGACCATGAGCAGTTCTTC | CASSQGREGDHEQFF
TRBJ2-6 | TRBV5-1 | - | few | TGCGCCAGCAGCTTTACAGCGGGTGACTCTGGGGCCAACGTCCTGACTTTC | CASSFTAGDSGANVLTF
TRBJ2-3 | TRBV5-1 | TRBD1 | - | TGCGCCAGCAGCTTGCAAGGGGACAGGAGCACAGATACGCAGTATTTT | CASSLQGDRSTDTQYF
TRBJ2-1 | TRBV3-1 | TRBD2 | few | TGTGCCAGCAGCCAAGATGCGACGGGGGGGTACAATGAGCAGTTCTTC | CASSQDATGGYNEQFF
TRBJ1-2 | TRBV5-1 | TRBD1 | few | TGCGCCAGCAGCTCCAGGGACAGGGGGCGTCATGGCTACACCTTC | CASSSRDRGRHGYTF
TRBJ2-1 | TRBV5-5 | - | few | TGTGCCAGCAGCTTGACGGGTGAGCAGCTCTTC | CASSLTGEQLF
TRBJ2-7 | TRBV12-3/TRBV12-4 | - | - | TGTGCCAGCTGTTCCGAGATCGACTACGAGCAGTACTTC | CASCSEIDYEQYF
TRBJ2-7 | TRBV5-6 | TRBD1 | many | TGTGCCAGCAGCTACAACTTAAGGACAGGGAGTTACGAGCAGTACTTC | CASSYNLRTGSYEQYF
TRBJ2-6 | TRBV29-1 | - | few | TGCAGCGTTGCCAATTCTGGGGCCAACGTCCTGACTTTC | CSVANSGANVLTF
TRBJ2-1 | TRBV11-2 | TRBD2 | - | TGTGCCAGCAGCTCACCCTTGCCGGGACTAGCGAGGACAAGCTCCTACAATGAGCAGTTCTTC | CASSSPLPGLARTSSYNEQFF
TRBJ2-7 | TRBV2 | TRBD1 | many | TGTGCCAGCAGTATTAGGACAGGGGTCTACGAGCAGTACTTC | CASSIRTGVYEQYF
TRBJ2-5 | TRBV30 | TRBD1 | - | TGTGCCTGGAATAACGGACAGGAGTTAGAGACCCAGTACTTC | CAWNNGQELETQYF
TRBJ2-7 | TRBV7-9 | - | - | TGTGCCAGCAGCTCCCTGACAGCTAAGTTCTCCTACGAGCAGTACTTC | CASSSLTAKFSYEQYF